This T cell receptor beta chain was captured by sequencing in a study of blood T cell repertoires in COVID-19. Study background: The study drew acute and convalescent COVID-19 samples from the United States, Italy and Spain. PBMCs, B-cell-depleted T cells, or T cells were the source of the cDNA or gDNA that made up the material.

Per the study methods: Amplified reference gene primers provided the basis for estimating nucleated cell counts. Sequencing used immunoSEQ multiplex PCR; TCRdb keeps in-frame clones, though not all of them. Clone size and the V and J calls come from that table; the DNA yielded D and trimming. The table lists about 33,000 clones, 75% to 90% of them singletons. Specimen: peripheral blood. This receptor was taken from a man in his 70s with acute or convalescent COVID-19.

CDR3 nucleotide sequence: TGTGCCAGCAGCTCCCGATCAGGGGGGGAGACCCAGTACTTC. This encodes CASSSRSGGETQYF. The rearrangement links TRBV5-6 to TRBJ2-5; tentatively, D is TRBD1 (7 bases). Germline CDR1 SGHDT, CDR2 YYEEEE. Trimming took off 3 bases at V and 5 bases at J, with 14 bases between the two ends. The CDR3 sequence is 14 residues long.